Below are 17 T cell receptor beta chains sequenced from a single sample in a study of blood T cell repertoires in COVID-19. The assay was immunoSEQ multiplex PCR, and TCRdb's table has in-frame clones only and misses some. The sample carries 50,000 to 65,000 clones, approximately 88% recorded once. The sequencing sample was made of peripheral blood. The receptors here all came from a man aged 45-60 years with active COVID-19.

In its sample, this clone was seen a few times. CDR3 region: CASSGTGAQPQHF. The CDR3 DNA reads as TGTGCCAGCAGCGGGACAGGGGCACAGCCCCAGCATTTT. The chain uses TRBV2 and TRBJ1-5, with 10 bases aligning to TRBD1. The CDR3 is made up of 13 amino acids. Trimming took 6 bases from V and 7 from J; bases not matched to a gene: 3. CDR1 is SNHLY, CDR2 FYNNEI, per germline.

J is TRBJ2-5 and V is TRBV5-6; D perhaps matches TRBD2 (6 bases). CDR1 is SGHDT, CDR2 YYEEEE, per germline. This CDR3 is 14 amino acids long. Deletions cut 0 bases from V and 2 bases from J, with 8 bases between. CDR3: CASSLEEGQETQYF. The CDR3 DNA sequence: TGTGCCAGCAGCTTGGAGGAGGGGCAAGAGACCCAGTACTTC. Looking up the rest from reference TRBV5-6 and TRBJ2-5 gives the full variable domain: DAGVTQSPTHLIKTRGQQVTLRCSPKSGHDTVSWYQQALGQGPQFIFQYYEEEERQRGNFPDRFSGHQFPNYSSELNVNALLLGDSALYLCASSLEEGQETQYFGPGTRLLVL.

CDR3 sequence: CASSSPGADYEQYF. CDR3 nucleotides: TGTGCCAGCAGCTCCCCTGGGGCGGACTACGAGCAGTACTTC. The genes are TRBV7-9 and TRBJ2-7; maybe TRBD1 (5 bases). The length of the CDR3 is 14 residues. The V gene lost 4 bases and the J gene lost 3 bases, with 13 bases spanning the gap. Germline assignment: CDR1 SEHNR and CDR2 FQNEAQ (reference sequence).

J is TRBJ2-1 and V is TRBV18; 8 bases map to TRBD2. The germline gives CDR1 KGHSH, CDR2 LQKENI. Trimming removed 0 bases from V and 12 bases from J; junction bases left unmatched: 13. This CDR3 comprises 16 residues. CDR3 DNA sequence: TGTGCCAGCTCACCACCGAGCGGGGGCCCTTCCGTAGGGCAGTTCTTC. It codes for CASSPPSGGPSVGQFF. The whole variable domain, filled in from reference TRBV18 and TRBJ2-1, reads NAGVMQNPRHLVRRRGQEARLRCSPMKGHSHVYWYRQLPEEGLKFMVYLQKENIIDESGMPKERFSAEFPKEGPSILRIQQVVRGDSAAYFCASSPPSGGPSVGQFFGPGTRLTVL.

The V and J genes are TRBV6-5 and TRBJ1-1; 7 nucleotides agree with TRBD1. This CDR3 comprises 15 residues. The germline V gene has CDR1 MNHEY and CDR2 SVGAGI. The V segment lost 0 bases and the J segment 5 bases; nucleotides outside the gene matches: 6. The CDR3 DNA is TGTGCCAGCAGTTACTCCCGACAGGGTAGGACTGAAGCTTTCTTT. The encoded protein is CASSYSRQGRTEAFF.

This chain links TRBV6-5 with TRBJ1-2; 9 nucleotides line up with TRBD1. CDR1 MNHEY and CDR2 SVGAGI come from the germline V gene. J was trimmed by 2 bases and V by 3 bases; bases with no gene match: 1. The CDR3 length is 14 residues. This chain's CDR3 is CASSYGQGNYGYTF. The DNA of the CDR3 is TGTGCCAGCAGTTATGGACAGGGGAACTATGGCTACACCTTC.

The chain carries TRBV6-2 or TRBV6-3 and TRBJ2-7, with TRBD2 as a possible D gene (5 bases). Trimming pared 0 bases from V and 6 bases from J, leaving 18 bases between. This CDR3 has 16 residues. Germline assignment: CDR1 MNHEY and CDR2 SVGEGT. CDR3 DNA sequence: TGTGCCAGCAGTTACTCCGCTGGCGGGCGTTTCCGCGAGCAGTACTTC. It specifies CASSYSAGGRFREQYF.

The chain carries TRBV6-2 or TRBV6-3 and TRBJ2-1; the match to TRBD2 covers 11 bases. The germline V gene encodes CDR1 MNHEY and CDR2 SVGEGT. J was trimmed by 6 bases and V by 4 bases; bases with no gene match: 2. CDR3 length: 14 residues. The CDR3 DNA reads as TGTGCCAGCAGTTCTAGCGGGGGGTCCAATGAGCAGTTCTTC. Residues: CASSSSGGSNEQFF.

V gene TRBV4-2 combines with J gene TRBJ1-2; no definite D call. This CDR3 contains 15 residues. The V end lost 0 bases, the J end lost 4 bases, and 12 bases lay between the germline ends. Germline V CDR1 and CDR2: LGHNA, YNFKEQ. The CDR3 loop reads CASSQDVLSTYGYTF. The CDR3 DNA sequence: TGTGCCAGCAGCCAAGACGTTCTGAGCACCTATGGCTACACCTTC.

This chain connects TRBV5-1 to TRBJ1-1; D gene uncertain. This CDR3 contains 14 residues. Trimming stripped 3 bases from V and 4 bases from J, with 13 bases between. Germline assignment: CDR1 SGHRS and CDR2 YFSETQ. CDR3 protein: CASSSGMEGTEAFF. In nucleotides, the CDR3 is TGCGCCAGCAGCTCGGGAATGGAGGGCACTGAAGCTTTCTTT.

This chain connects TRBV5-1 to TRBJ1-4; D ambiguous. V was cut by 2 bases and J by 0 bases, with 11 bases left in between. Germline V gives CDR1 SGHRS, CDR2 YFSETQ. The CDR3 has 16 residues. The CDR3 reads CASSFGGRATNEKLFF. The CDR3, as DNA: TGCGCCAGCAGCTTCGGAGGAAGAGCAACTAATGAAAAACTGTTTTTT.

The chain combines TRBV11-2 with TRBJ1-1, with D unresolved. Germline V lookup: CDR1 SGHAT, CDR2 FQNNGV. The ends were cut back, 5 bases at V and 5 bases at J, with 9 bases in the middle. The CDR3 contains 12 residues. The CDR3 coding sequence is TGTGCCAGCAGCCACACCCAAACTGAAGCTTTCTTT. It is translated as CASSHTQTEAFF.

This clone was recorded only once. Here the CDR3 DNA reads TGCGCCAGCAGCCAAGAGGAGAACATTCCATACGAGCAGTACTTC. It codes for CASSQEENIPYEQYF. The chain uses TRBV4-1 and TRBJ2-7; no clear D gene. Germline V CDR1 and CDR2: MGHRA, YSYEKL. The CDR3 runs 15 residues. The V gene lost 0 bases and the J gene lost 4 bases, with 13 bases spanning the gap.

The chain uses TRBV5-5 and TRBJ2-7; a weak D match, TRBD1 (6 bases). CDR3 length: 18 residues. Germline-derived CDR1 and CDR2 are SGHKS and YYEKEE (reference sequence). V lost 0 bases and J lost 0, with 19 bases in between. The CDR3, as DNA: TGTGCCAGCAGCTTGGCCGTCGTAGACAGGCCGAGCTCCTACGAGCAGTACTTC. Translation: CASSLAVVDRPSSYEQYF.

This clone is a singleton in its sample. This rearrangement joins TRBV9 to TRBJ2-3; 14 bases map to TRBD2. CDR3 length: 16 residues. In germline, CDR1 is SGDLS, CDR2 YYNGEE. Trimming cost V 0 bases and J 6 bases; bases outside gene matches: 3. The CDR3 is CASSVGLAGGHDTQYF. The CDR3 coding sequence is TGTGCCAGCAGCGTAGGACTAGCGGGGGGGCATGATACGCAGTATTTT.

This clone was seen just once. The V gene is TRBV18, the J gene TRBJ1-2; no clear D. Germline V lookup: CDR1 KGHSH, CDR2 LQKENI. The CDR3 spans 13 residues. V was pared by 1 base and J by 7 bases, with 10 bases between. CDR3 DNA: TGTGCCAGCTCACCACTCTCGGACTCTGGCTACACCTTC. Protein sequence: CASSPLSDSGYTF.

This sequence joins TRBV2 and TRBJ1-1; the D gene is possibly TRBD1 (6 bases). The V and J ends lost 4 bases and 7 bases respectively, with 19 bases between them. In germline, CDR1 is SNHLY, CDR2 FYNNEI. CDR3 length equals 15 residues. In DNA, the CDR3 is TGTGCCAGCAGTGTCTTCCGAGGGGGAAGGAATGAAGCTTTCTTT. It translates to CASSVFRGGRNEAFF.